What follows is one TCR beta chain and its context. It lacks a known antigen. No quality values exist for individual bases; no much larger clone is one base distant. V sheds 3 bases and J sheds 5 bases, leaving 10 bases between their ends. CDR1 and CDR2 were assigned from the germline V gene as MGHDK and SYGVNS. Counted from cysteine to phenylalanine, this CDR3 has 14 amino acids. Left in the record is the CDR3 DNA by itself, 42 bases read in frame from the first base. The data belong to a study of T cell responses to AZD1222 COVID-19 vaccine (dated by TCRdb to the early 2020s). Describing the broader study: AZD1222 recipients whose second dose came at about 4 weeks and those whose second dose came at about 12 weeks were combined into one group, since spike-specific TCR depth and breadth did not differ between the two schedules. Trial participants were enrolled by age into 18-55, 56-69 and 70-plus year subgroups, with roughly 160, 29 and 62 TCR-sequenced participants respectively. A total of approximately 230 trial participants underwent TCR sequencing, of whom roughly 210 received two doses of AZD1222 and approximately 25 received two doses of the MenACWY control vaccine.

In the paper's terms, the time point label means: baseline before first vaccination. Vaccinee samples came from UK trials COV001 and COV002, including a single-blind randomized controlled phase 2/3 trial of AZD1222 (ChAdOx1 nCoV-19) in healthy adults. Trial participant PBMC samples were collected at day 0 and day 28 after the second dose for TCRbeta chain sequencing. The CDR3 regions of human TCRbeta chains were subjected to immunosequencing. The study's own analysis went as follows. Repertoire TCRs were matched against a reference library of SARS-CoV-2-specific TCRs generated with the MIRA antigen-specificity platform. Breadth was defined as the fraction of unique TCRs that were SARS-CoV-2-associated. Depth was defined as the fraction of total T cells that were SARS-CoV-2-associated. Using the MIRA data, each spike-specific TCR was mapped to the spike region that the TCR reacts to and placed in a CD4 or CD8 class. Log10-transformed breadth and depth values were compared by one-way ANOVA with Sidak's multiple comparisons tests. TCRdb provides this immuneACCESS table in a form limited to in-frame rearrangements. Some clones are lacking; in checked studies, under half of them reflect an unresolved V gene, and why the rest are absent is not known. Clonal size and the V and J genes are those of that table, whereas D and trimming came from the DNA. Present in this sample are more than 95,000 clones, approximately 91% of which were seen just once. The ten largest account for 18% of the sample.

What the work shows at the level of the full study, not this receptor alone: Reportedly, almost half of the unique spike-specific TCRs recognized epitopes lying outside the regions that are mutated in the B.1.351 and B.1.1.7 variants. Conclusions about previously exposed vaccinees are limited, since just 5 to 7 AZD1222 recipients were seropositive for SARS-CoV-2 at baseline. Participants were mostly white British and included more females than males, and it was suggested by the authors that clonal diversity may have been underestimated. Because no day 14 peak-response samples were available, the repertoires could be characterized only after the peak T cell response. In the small 56-69-year group, the increase in depth fell short of significance, most likely because of low power. The vaccine-associated CD4 TCRs covered the entire spike protein, and the dominant responses fell in regions 160-218 and 743-854. Spike-specific TCR breadth and depth rose significantly after two AZD1222 doses compared with day 0 and with MenACWY recipients.

Source: peripheral blood, taken on day 0 of AZD1222 vaccination. The clonotype was recovered from an adult in good health. In this chain, TRBV25-1 is recombined with TRBJ1-4, with the D segment identity uncertain. In nucleotides, the sequence is TGTGCCAGCAGTGATGACGGAACAAATGAAAAACTGTTTTTT. This gives the protein CASSDDGTNEKLFF.